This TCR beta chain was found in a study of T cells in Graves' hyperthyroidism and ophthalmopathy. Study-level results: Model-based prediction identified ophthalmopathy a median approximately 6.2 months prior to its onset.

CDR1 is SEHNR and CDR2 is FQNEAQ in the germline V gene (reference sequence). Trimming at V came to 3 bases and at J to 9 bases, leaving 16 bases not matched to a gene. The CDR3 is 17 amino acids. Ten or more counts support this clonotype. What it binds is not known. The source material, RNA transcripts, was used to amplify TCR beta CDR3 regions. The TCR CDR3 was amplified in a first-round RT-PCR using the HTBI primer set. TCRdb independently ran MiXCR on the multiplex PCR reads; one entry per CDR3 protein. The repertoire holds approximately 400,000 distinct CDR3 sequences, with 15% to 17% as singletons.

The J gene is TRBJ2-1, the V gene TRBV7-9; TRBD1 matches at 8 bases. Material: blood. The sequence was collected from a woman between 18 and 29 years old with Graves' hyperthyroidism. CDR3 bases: TGTGCCAGCAGCTTTAGCATAGTCAGGGGGCGCGAATTTGAGCAGTTCTTC. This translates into CASSFSIVRGREFEQFF.